A single sample gave rise to the 5 T cell receptor beta chains below, sequenced in a study of CD8 T cells in Susac syndrome. Roughly 0.5 to 1 ug RNA was reverse transcribed with random hexamers. MiXCR, applied by TCRdb to the immunoSEQ multiplex PCR reads, yields one record per CDR3 protein. This repertoire shows 200,000 to 300,000 distinct CDR3 sequences, about 95% found once; its top ten account for approximately 0.1%. What was sequenced was CD4+ T cells from PBMCs. Receptors were obtained from a human donor with Susac syndrome.

The chain couples TRBV3-1 to TRBJ2-6; 8 bases are a match to TRBD1. The CDR3 totals 15 residues. The V and J ends lost 5 bases and 4 bases, in that order; junction bases with no gene match: 4. Germline lookup yields CDR1 LGHDT and CDR2 YNNKEL (reference sequence). The CDR3 DNA sequence: TGTGCCAGCAGCTCCAGGGGGCCGGGGGCCAACGTCCTGACTTTC. It yields the protein CASSSRGPGANVLTF.

V usage is TRBV27 and J usage is TRBJ1-1; D remains ambiguous. This CDR3 contains 14 residues. Trimming removed 1 base from V and 1 base from J, with 7 bases in between. CDR1 is MNHEY and CDR2 is SMNVEV in the germline V gene (reference sequence). The CDR3 bases are TGTGCCAGCAGTTTATATCCGGGGAACACTGAAGCTTTCTTT. As protein: CASSLYPGNTEAFF.

This chain joins TRBV20-1 and TRBJ2-3, with 7 bases aligning to TRBD2. With 4 bases clipped from V and 3 bases from J, the junction kept 10 bases outside the gene matches. The CDR3 contains 15 residues. The germline CDR1 and CDR2 sequences are DFQATT and SNEGSKA (reference sequence). The CDR3 coding sequence is TGCAGTGCTACACCATATGCGGGAGTAACAGATACGCAGTATTTT. Translation gives CSATPYAGVTDTQYF.

The chain couples TRBV29-1 to TRBJ2-5; 8 bases are a match to TRBD1. CDR3 size: 13 residues. CDR1 is SQVTM and CDR2 is ANQGSEA in the germline V gene. J gave up 6 bases and V 6 bases, and 9 bases lay outside the gene matches. The CDR3 DNA sequence: TGCAGCGTCGACAGGGGTGGGGCACAGACCCAGTACTTC. Its translation is CSVDRGGAQTQYF.

The chain links TRBV7-8 to TRBJ2-7; unclear D gene. V was pared by 10 bases and J by 4 bases, with 8 bases between. Germline CDR1 reads SGHVS; CDR2 reads FQNEAQ. The CDR3 sequence is 10 residues long. CDR3 DNA sequence: TGTGCCATAGGTTCGTACGAGCAGTACTTC. It yields the protein CAIGSYEQYF. Variable domain in full (rest from reference TRBV7-8 and TRBJ2-7): GAGVSQSPRYKVAKRGQDVALRCDPISGHVSLFWYQQALGQGPEFLTYFQNEAQLDKSGLPSDRFFAERPEGSVSTLKIQRTQQEDSAVYLCAIGSYEQYFGPGTRLTVT.